This T cell receptor (beta chain) was captured by sequencing in a study of shared clonotypes between healthy human individuals. The CDR3 loop spans 17 amino acids. CDR1 and CDR2 from the germline V gene are PRHDT and FYEKMQ (reference sequence). Deletions cut 2 bases from V and 0 bases from J, with 15 bases between. Overall study results and limits: Sharing of clonotypes among donors was expected to vary with sequencing depth. The study found roughly 5% of naive CD4 clonotypes shared across a handful of donors.

Subsets obtained from CD4+ cells comprised CD45RA+ naive and CD45RA-negative memory cells. Worth noting for this clone: Its antigen is not known.

Data came from immunoSEQ multiplex PCR; TCRdb stores just in-frame clones and leaves some out. The repertoire consists of about 2.4 million clones, with about 92% occurring once and the leading ten covering under 0.15%. This receptor was taken from a man aged 18 to 29 in good health. V is TRBV13 and J is TRBJ2-3; a possible D gene is TRBD1 (5 bases). Sequencing was performed on naive CD4+ T cells sorted from blood. Subset of the sample: CD45RA+ positively selected. CDR3: CASSLTPAGRSTDTQYF. The CDR3 nucleotides read TGTGCCAGCAGCTTAACTCCGGCAGGGCGAAGCACAGATACGCAGTATTTT.